This T cell receptor beta chain was identified during a study of blood T cell repertoires in COVID-19. Study overall: The United States, Italy and Spain supplied acute and convalescent COVID-19 samples. Sample material is recorded as cDNA or gDNA derived from T cells, B-cell-depleted T cells, or PBMCs.

CDR3 size: 15 residues. V was shortened by 8 bases and J by 4 bases, with 18 bases between the two germline ends. Germline CDR1 SNHLY, CDR2 FYNNEI. Authors' analysis steps: Amplified reference gene primers provided the basis for estimating nucleated cell counts. The table came from immunoSEQ multiplex PCR; TCRdb's copy has only in-frame clones and leaves some out. V, J and clone size are taken as reported in that table, and D and trimming were inferred from the DNA itself. This sample has a few hundred thousand clones, with about 90% found just once. V and J are TRBV2 and TRBJ1-3, with a possible D match to TRBD1 (6 bases). Sequencing was performed on peripheral blood. The TCR was taken from a man younger than 35 with active or convalescent COVID-19. CDR3 protein: CASLTGSALGNTIYF. The CDR3 coding sequence is TGTGCCAGCTTGACAGGTAGCGCTCTGGGAAACACCATATATTTT. Using reference TRBV2 and TRBJ1-3 for the parts outside the CDR3, the full variable domain is EPEVTQTPSHQVTQMGQEVILRCVPISNHLYFYWYRQILGQKVEFLVSFYNNEISEKSEIFDDQFSVERPDGSNFTLKIRSTKLEDSAMYFCASLTGSALGNTIYFGEGSWLTVV.